These 8 T cell receptor beta chains were sequenced from one sample in a study of CD8 T cells in Susac syndrome. Reverse transcription of about 0.45 to 1 ug RNA was performed with random hexamers. TCRdb re-called the immunoSEQ multiplex PCR reads with MiXCR, one entry per CDR3 protein. The sample consists of approximately 210,000 distinct CDR3 sequences, about 95% of them appearing once. Material: CD4+ T cells from PBMCs. These receptors came from a human donor with Susac syndrome.

The rearrangement joins TRBV18 to TRBJ2-7, with D unclear. V was clipped by 4 bases and J by 3 bases, with 10 bases between them. This CDR3 comprises 13 residues. Per the germline V gene, CDR1 is KGHSH and CDR2 is LQKENI. DNA of the CDR3: TGTGCCAGCTCACAGGGTGGTGGCTACGAGCAGTACTTC. Protein: CASSQGGGYEQYF.

The chain combines TRBV29-1 with TRBJ1-1; no reliable D call. This CDR3 spans 9 amino acids. Trimming left V 3 bases short and J 10 bases short, with 6 bases between. Germline assignment: CDR1 SQVTM and CDR2 ANQGSEA. The CDR3 reads CSVDQRAFF. Written as DNA, the CDR3 is TGCAGCGTTGACCAGAGAGCTTTCTTT.

J is TRBJ2-1 and V is TRBV2, with 10 bases fitting TRBD2. V trimming: 7 bases; J trimming: 4 bases; junction bases outside the gene matches: 4. This CDR3 contains 14 residues. The germline CDR1 and CDR2 sequences are SNHLY and FYNNEI. CDR3 region: CASMKRGGYNEQFF. CDR3 DNA sequence: TGTGCCAGCATGAAGCGGGGGGGTTACAATGAGCAGTTCTTC.

V usage is TRBV2 and J usage is TRBJ2-1; 9 bases align to TRBD2. The J segment lost 8 bases and the V segment lost 6 bases, leaving 8 bases of the junction unmatched. Germline V CDR1 and CDR2: SNHLY, FYNNEI. This CDR3 is built from 14 residues. The chain's CDR3 is CASSGLANYDEQFF. DNA for the CDR3: TGTGCCAGCAGCGGACTAGCGAACTATGATGAGCAGTTCTTC.

This chain links TRBV27 with TRBJ1-3, with unresolved D. In germline, CDR1 is MNHEY, CDR2 SMNVEV (reference sequence). V was clipped by 0 bases and J by 1 base, with 13 bases between them. The CDR3 consists of 17 residues. CDR3 sequence reads: CASSLSGSGGSGNTIYF. The CDR3 region has the DNA TGTGCCAGCAGTTTATCGGGTTCGGGAGGTTCTGGAAACACCATATATTTT.

The chain uses TRBV6-1 and TRBJ1-5; TRBD1 is a possible D gene (5 bases). V shed 0 bases and J shed 7 bases, with 10 bases lying between them. The CDR3 length is 14 residues. Germline loops: CDR1 MNHNS, CDR2 SASEGT. In nucleotides, the CDR3 is TGTGCCAGCAGTGAAGCAATGGGGGACCAGCCCCAGCATTTT. Encoded protein: CASSEAMGDQPQHF.

V usage is TRBV30 and J usage is TRBJ1-1, with D maybe TRBD1 (5 bases). Trimming took off 7 bases at V and 0 bases at J, with 12 bases between the two ends. The CDR3 covers 13 residues. Looked up from germline, CDR1 is GTSNPN and CDR2 is SVGIG (reference sequence). In DNA, the CDR3 is TGTGCCTTGACCGGGACTGTGAACACTGAAGCTTTCTTT. Translated, it gives CALTGTVNTEAFF. Using reference TRBV30 and TRBJ1-1 for the parts outside the CDR3, the full variable domain is SQTIHQWPATLVQPVGSPLSLECTVEGTSNPNLYWYRQAAGRGLQLLFYSVGIGQISSEVPQNLSASRPQDRQFILSSKKLLLSDSGFYLCALTGTVNTEAFFGQGTRLTVV.

This clonotype came up a few times. The genes are TRBV7-9 and TRBJ2-5; D not resolved. The CDR3 covers 12 residues. Germline CDR1 SEHNR, CDR2 FQNEAQ (reference sequence). V dropped 0 bases and J dropped 5 bases, with 4 bases sitting between them. The CDR3 protein is CASSLAGETQYF. CDR3 nucleotides: TGTGCCAGCAGCTTAGCTGGGGAGACCCAGTACTTC. The full variable domain, in which reference TRBV7-9 and TRBJ2-5 provide the parts outside the CDR3, is DTGVSQNPRHKITKRGQNVTFRCDPISEHNRLYWYRQTLGQGPEFLTYFQNEAQLEKSRLLSDRFSAERPKGSFSTLEIQRTEQGDSAMYLCASSLAGETQYFGPGTRLLVL.